The rows below give T cell receptor beta chains drawn from one sample of a study of T cell responses to AZD1222 COVID-19 vaccine. This table comes from immunoSEQ multiplex PCR, and its TCRdb copy is limited to in-frame clones, with some not included. The sample records around 78,000 clones, approximately 87% being singletons. Sequenced here: peripheral blood, sampled 28 days after the second AZD1222 dose. The receptors were sampled from an adult who received the AZD1222 COVID-19 vaccine. Both conserved end residues are part of each CDR3. A D gene is named only where the DNA matches it firmly. A clone size is listed for some rows: how often the clone was seen (once, few, many), or a class if it is expanded.

TRBJ1-2,TRBD1,NA,TRBV30,TGTGCCTGGAGCAAGACAGGGACCCGCGCAAACTATGGCTACACCTTC,CAWSKTGTRANYGYTF
TRBJ1-2,TRBD1,NA,TRBV27,TGTGCCAGCAGTTTAGGCAGGGGGCGTATTCAGGGCGGCTACACCTTC,CASSLGRGRIQGGYTF
TRBJ2-5,TRBD1,NA,TRBV18,TGTGCCAGCTCGGCGGACAGGGGGTGGGGAGAGACCCAGTACTTC,CASSADRGWGETQYF
TRBJ1-1,NA,NA,TRBV3-1/TRBV3-2,TGTGCCAGCAGCCAAGGGGTGGGTGGCACTGAAGCTTTCTTT,CASSQGVGGTEAFF
TRBJ2-7,TRBD1,NA,TRBV5-1,TGCGCCAGCAGCTTGGCGGACAGGGGCTACGAGCAGTACTTC,CASSLADRGYEQYF
TRBJ2-5,NA,NA,TRBV29-1,TGCAGCGTTGAAGTGGGCAGGCAAGAGACCCAGTACTTC,CSVEVGRQETQYF
TRBJ1-5,TRBD1,NA,TRBV6-6,TGTGCCACCACAGGGGGGTCAGGGCAGCCCCAGCATTTT,CATTGGSGQPQHF
TRBJ1-6,NA,NA,TRBV6-5,TGTGCCAGCAGAAGACAGGAAAATTCACCCCTCCACTTT,CASRRQENSPLHF
TRBJ2-3,TRBD2,NA,TRBV24-1,TGTGCCACCAGTGATCCGGGACTAGCGGGGGGTCTGAGCACAGATACGCAGTATTTT,CATSDPGLAGGLSTDTQYF
TRBJ1-2,TRBD1,NA,TRBV6-4,TGTGCCAGCAGTGCCTTCTTCGACAGGGGAAACTATGGCTACACCTTC,CASSAFFDRGNYGYTF
TRBJ2-3,NA,once,TRBV4-1,TGCGCCAGCAGCCAGAGGGCCCACAGAGAAAACACAGATACGCAGTATTTT,CASSQRAHRENTDTQYF
TRBJ2-3,TRBD2,NA,TRBV24-1,TGTGCCACCAGTGATTCGACTAGCGGGGGGTTTGATACGCAGTATTTT,CATSDSTSGGFDTQYF
TRBJ1-1,NA,NA,TRBV23-1,TGCGCCAGCAGTCAGCCCTCCTTGAACACTGAAGCTTTCTTT,CASSQPSLNTEAFF
TRBJ1-3,NA,once,TRBV4-3,TGCGCCAGCAGCCAAGACCGGGACACCGGGGGCTACACCATATATTTT,CASSQDRDTGGYTIYF
TRBJ1-5,NA,NA,TRBV21-1,TGTGCCAGCAGCCAAGGAGGGGGGCCCCAGCATTTT,CASSQGGGPQHF
TRBJ2-5,NA,few,TRBV6-1,TGTGCCAGCAGTGAAAGTAGGTGGGGCGGGGAGACCCAGTACTTC,CASSESRWGGETQYF
TRBJ1-3,NA,NA,TRBV5-6,TGTGCCAGCAGCTTGACAAGCTCTGGAAACACCATATATTTT,CASSLTSSGNTIYF
TRBJ2-5,NA,NA,TRBV5-8,TGTGCCAGCAGCTTGAGTTTGAGAAAAAGAGAGACCCAGTACTTC,CASSLSLRKRETQYF
TRBJ2-1,TRBD2,NA,TRBV7-9,TGTGCCAGCAGCCCCCTTTGGAGCGGGGGGGCCTTTGAGCAGTTCTTC,CASSPLWSGGAFEQFF
TRBJ1-5,NA,NA,TRBV19,TGTGCCAGTAGTTCCCCTGGGCCCCAGCATTTT,CASSSPGPQHF
TRBJ1-1,TRBD1,NA,TRBV29-1,TGCAGCTTCGGACAGGGGGTTCGGAACACTGAAGCTTTCTTT,CSFGQGVRNTEAFF
TRBJ2-1,TRBD2,NA,TRBV28,TGTGCCAGCATGGCGGGGGGGCGGGTCTATGCTGAGCAGTTCTTC,CASMAGGRVYAEQFF
TRBJ1-4,NA,NA,TRBV3-1/TRBV3-2,TGTGCCAGCAGCCGGGAGGGAAGCGAAAAACTGTTTTTT,CASSREGSEKLFF